Below, 26 T cell receptor beta chains from the same sample are listed, as sequenced in a study of cytomegalovirus exposure and HLA in healthy donors. The primer mix had 60 Vbeta and 13 Jbeta primers. TCRdb's copy holds only in-frame clones and misses some; the assay was immunoSEQ multiplex PCR. The repertoire has over 130,000 clones, approximately 82% of them found once; the top ten carry less than 1.5%. The sample comprised PBMCs. These receptors were obtained from a man in his thirties or forties in good health and CMV-seropositive.

The CDR3 reads CASRPGVGGELFF. In DNA form, the CDR3 reads TGCGCCAGCAGACCAGGGGTTGGCGGGGAGCTGTTTTTT. This chain joins TRBV10-2 and TRBJ2-2; weak D call: TRBD1 (6 bases). The V and J ends lost 6 bases and 7 bases respectively, with 12 bases between them. This CDR3 contains 13 residues. Germline CDR1 is WSHSY and CDR2 is SAAADI.

V gene TRBV29-1 combines with J gene TRBJ1-5; perhaps TRBD1 as D (5 bases). Looked up from germline, CDR1 is SQVTM and CDR2 is ANQGSEA. Trimming took 4 bases from V and 4 from J, leaving 11 bases between them. CDR3 size: 13 residues. CDR3 nucleotide sequence: TGCAGCGTTGCCGAGACAGAAAATCAGCCCCAGCATTTT. Its protein is CSVAETENQPQHF.

This clone has only one observation. V gene TRBV29-1 combines with J gene TRBJ2-2; 7 bases match TRBD2. The germline gives CDR1 SQVTM, CDR2 ANQGSEA. This CDR3 region has 13 residues. Trimming removed 4 bases from V and 5 bases from J; junction bases left unmatched: 4. The CDR3: CSVGGGSTGELFF. DNA for the CDR3: TGCAGCGTTGGCGGGGGATCGACCGGGGAGCTGTTTTTT.

CDR3 DNA sequence: TGCGCCAGCAGCTTGATCCCAGGGCGAGAGACCCAGTACTTC. Protein: CASSLIPGRETQYF. This chain uses TRBV5-1 with TRBJ2-5, with a weak D call TRBD1 (5 bases). Trimming stripped 1 base from V and 4 bases from J, with 11 bases between. Germline V gene lookup returns CDR1 SGHRS and CDR2 YFSETQ. CDR3 length: 14 residues.

The CDR3 protein is CASSPGLAGSYEQYF. CDR3 DNA: TGTGCCAGCTCACCGGGACTAGCGGGGTCCTACGAGCAGTACTTC. The chain recombines TRBV18 with TRBJ2-7, with 13 bases lining up with TRBD2. The germline gives CDR1 KGHSH, CDR2 LQKENI. Trimming took 3 bases from V and 1 from J; bases not matched to a gene: 0. CDR3 size: 15 residues.

This clone has just a few counts. The rearrangement uses TRBV2 and TRBJ2-7; 8 bases match TRBD2. With 7 bases clipped from V and 3 bases from J, the junction kept 11 bases outside the gene matches. The CDR3 length is 15 residues. CDR1 and CDR2 from the germline V gene are SNHLY and FYNNEI. CDR3 in DNA: TGTGCCAGCACCCCCCGGGGGGGGGCGGGCTACGAGCAGTACTTC. It codes for CASTPRGGAGYEQYF.

This clone turned up a few times. V usage is TRBV28 and J usage is TRBJ2-7, with TRBD2 identical over 7 bases. This CDR3 comprises 15 residues. Germline V gene sequence: CDR1 MDHEN, CDR2 SYDVKM. V dropped 7 bases and J dropped 3; count of bases not matched to a gene: 12. The CDR3 DNA reads as TGTGCCAGCACCGACCAGGTGGGGGGGAACTACGAGCAGTACTTC. Protein: CASTDQVGGNYEQYF.

This clone was counted a single time. The rearrangement links TRBV6-6 to TRBJ1-2; 7 bases agree with TRBD1. The V segment lost 6 bases and the J segment 6 bases; nucleotides outside the gene matches: 4. Per germline, CDR1 MNHNY and CDR2 SVGAGI (reference sequence). The CDR3 totals 12 residues. CDR3 sequence reads: CASSRQGNGYTF. CDR3 sequence (DNA): TGTGCCAGCAGCAGACAGGGAAATGGCTACACCTTC.

The chain recombines TRBV5-8 with TRBJ2-2, with 12 bases that match TRBD1. CDR1 is SGHTS, CDR2 YDEGEE, per germline. The CDR3 consists of 16 residues. V shed 4 bases, J shed 6 bases, and the junction held 7 bases outside the gene matches. The CDR3 region is CASSRDRGRIAGELFF. CDR3 coding DNA: TGTGCCAGCAGCCGGGACAGGGGGCGAATAGCCGGGGAGCTGTTTTTT.

The V and J genes are TRBV11-3 and TRBJ2-3; 8 bases are shared with TRBD2. From germline, CDR1 is SGHNT and CDR2 YENEEA. The junction had 10 bases not matched to a gene; V was cut back by 8 bases and J by 0 bases. The CDR3 length is 16 residues. DNA for the CDR3: TGTGCCAGCGGAACTAGCGGAGGGGCTAGCACAGATACGCAGTATTTT. This translates into CASGTSGGASTDTQYF.

This clone has just one count. The V call is TRBV6-1, the J call TRBJ2-1; TRBD2 agrees at 16 bases. CDR1 MNHNS and CDR2 SASEGT come from the germline V gene. V trimming: 6 bases; J trimming: 5 bases; junction bases outside the gene matches: 1. The CDR3 consists of 15 residues. The DNA for the CDR3 is TGTGCCAGCAGGGGACTAGCGGGGGGGCACAATGAGCAGTTCTTC. Its protein product is CASRGLAGGHNEQFF.

The chain carries TRBV27 and TRBJ1-4, with D uncertain. Germline assignment: CDR1 MNHEY and CDR2 SMNVEV (reference sequence). The CDR3 length is 15 residues. V dropped 3 bases and J dropped 0 bases, with 8 bases sitting between them. The CDR3 DNA sequence: TGTGCCAGCAGTTTGTCAGTCGCAACTAATGAAAAACTGTTTTTT. Its protein product is CASSLSVATNEKLFF.

J is TRBJ2-7 and V is TRBV9; D gene ambiguous. CDR1 SGDLS and CDR2 YYNGEE come from the germline V gene. The CDR3 contains 14 residues. V was trimmed by 0 bases and J by 2 bases, leaving 9 bases between them. The CDR3 DNA is TGTGCCAGCAGCGTAGTAGGAGATACCTACGAGCAGTACTTC. Residues: CASSVVGDTYEQYF.

The chain has TRBV12-5 and TRBJ1-2; D not resolved. The CDR3 length is 13 residues. The germline CDR1 and CDR2 sequences are LGHNT and FRNRAP. With 5 bases removed from V and 3 bases from J, the gap between germline ends came to 10 bases. CDR3 bases: TGTGCTAGTGGTGTGGACGGTTACTATGGCTACACCTTC. Protein: CASGVDGYYGYTF.

This sequence joins TRBV2 and TRBJ2-2; the D gene is possibly TRBD2 (6 bases). Trimming shortened V by 7 bases and J by 5 bases, and 11 bases separated the two germline ends. Germline V CDR1 and CDR2: SNHLY, FYNNEI. CDR3 length: 13 residues. CDR3 protein: CASNREKTGELFF. The DNA for the CDR3 is TGTGCCAGCAACCGGGAGAAGACCGGGGAGCTGTTTTTT.

CDR3 DNA: TGCGCCAGCGCCGGGACTAGCGGGGAAAATGAGCAGTTCTTC. Translated: CASAGTSGENEQFF. The chain employs TRBV4-1 and TRBJ2-1; 13 positions agree with TRBD2. Losses at the gene ends were 8 bases for V and 7 bases for J; bases not matched to a gene: 5. The CDR3 is made up of 14 amino acids. Germline-derived CDR1 and CDR2 are MGHRA and YSYEKL.

This rearrangement joins TRBV2 to TRBJ2-2; 8 bases align to TRBD2. Germline-derived CDR1 and CDR2 are SNHLY and FYNNEI. J was trimmed by 4 bases and V by 3 bases; bases with no gene match: 7. This CDR3 region has 16 residues. This CDR3 is CASSDGASGFTGELFF. The CDR3 bases are TGTGCCAGCAGTGACGGGGCTAGCGGGTTCACCGGGGAGCTGTTTTTT. Variable domain in full (rest from reference TRBV2 and TRBJ2-2): EPEVTQTPSHQVTQMGQEVILRCVPISNHLYFYWYRQILGQKVEFLVSFYNNEISEKSEIFDDQFSVERPDGSNFTLKIRSTKLEDSAMYFCASSDGASGFTGELFFGEGSRLTVL.

The chain is built from TRBV4-1 and TRBJ2-1, with a weak D call TRBD2 (5 bases). Deletions cut 2 bases from V and 5 bases from J, with 16 bases between. The CDR3 has 16 residues. Germline loops: CDR1 MGHRA, CDR2 YSYEKL. The CDR3 DNA is TGCGCCAGCAGCCAACCAATTCGGGGTGCCGACAATGAGCAGTTCTTC. Translating gives CASSQPIRGADNEQFF.

The chain is built from TRBV29-1 and TRBJ2-3; 7 positions match TRBD2. Looked up from germline, CDR1 is SQVTM and CDR2 is ANQGSEA. CDR3 size: 15 residues. Unmatched junction bases numbered 13, after V lost 7 bases and J lost 3 bases. CDR3 sequence reads: CSAARAGEGTDTQYF. The CDR3 DNA is TGCAGCGCCGCGAGGGCGGGAGAGGGGACAGATACGCAGTATTTT.

The sample holds a few counts of this clone. The rearrangement uses TRBV27 and TRBJ1-6, with D perhaps TRBD1 (6 bases). The CDR3 runs 13 residues. V was cut by 7 bases and J by 9 bases, with 13 bases left in between. Per the germline V gene, CDR1 is MNHEY and CDR2 is SMNVEV (reference sequence). CDR3 DNA: TGTGCCAGCAAGGACAGCCTCGGTTCACCCCTCCACTTT. Translating gives CASKDSLGSPLHF.

This chain connects TRBV11-2 to TRBJ2-3, with 9 nucleotides matching TRBD2. The germline gives CDR1 SGHAT, CDR2 FQNNGV. J lost 7 bases, V lost 2 bases, and 10 bases had no gene match. This CDR3 has 16 amino acids. The CDR3 region is CASSLKDSGGGNTQYF. The CDR3 nucleotides are TGTGCCAGCAGCTTAAAGGATAGCGGGGGTGGAAATACGCAGTATTTT.

This chain uses TRBV5-1 with TRBJ2-4, with D possibly TRBD2 on 5 matching bases. Trimming took 0 bases from V and 6 from J, leaving 13 bases between them. This CDR3 has 15 residues. Germline-derived CDR1 and CDR2 are SGHRS and YFSETQ. The CDR3 bases are TGCGCCAGCAGCTTGGCCCCGGGGATGGGAAACATTCAGTACTTC. Protein sequence: CASSLAPGMGNIQYF. Full variable domain (rest looked up from reference TRBV5-1 and TRBJ2-4): KAGVTQTPRYLIKTRGQQVTLSCSPISGHRSVSWYQQTPGQGLQFLFEYFSETQRNKGNFPGRFSGRQFSNSRSEMNVSTLELGDSALYLCASSLAPGMGNIQYFGAGTRLSVL.

The chain employs TRBV11-2 and TRBJ2-1; TRBD1 agrees at 7 bases. The germline CDR1 and CDR2 sequences are SGHAT and FQNNGV. V shed 1 base and J 9 bases; nucleotides not matched to a gene: 6. The CDR3 has 14 amino acids. The CDR3 DNA is TGTGCCAGCAGCTTAGTCGAGGGGGCGTTTGAGCAGTTCTTC. This sequence encodes CASSLVEGAFEQFF.

The chain joins TRBV29-1 to TRBJ1-4; D is possibly TRBD1 (5 bases). Germline V gives CDR1 SQVTM, CDR2 ANQGSEA. V gave up 5 bases and J gave up 4 bases, with 11 bases separating them. This CDR3 has 13 residues. DNA for the CDR3: TGCAGCGTTCTAGACAGCAATAATGAAAAACTGTTTTTT. This translates into CSVLDSNNEKLFF.

This clone showed up just a few times. V gene TRBV6-6 combines with J gene TRBJ1-1; 7 bases are a match to TRBD1. With V trimmed by 6 bases and J by 3 bases, 4 bases remained unmatched. There are 13 residues in the CDR3. CDR1 MNHNY and CDR2 SVGAGI come from the germline V gene (reference sequence). CDR3 bases: TGTGCCAGCAGACCCGACAGGGACACTGAAGCTTTCTTT. It is translated as CASRPDRDTEAFF.

The gene calls are TRBV9 and TRBJ2-5, with a possible D match to TRBD2 (5 bases). The J call may not be correct, given that the DNA end is closer to TRBJ2-7. CDR1 is SGDLS and CDR2 is YYNGEE in the germline V gene. The CDR3 loop spans 14 amino acids. The CDR3 nucleotides are TGTGCCAGCAGCATGTTGTGGGAGTCCTACGAGCAGTACTTC. Its protein product is CASSMLWESYEQYF.